At least ten counts were recorded for the clone carrying this T cell receptor (beta chain). This entry is derived from a study of neurological immune-mediated disorders. The germline V gene has CDR1 SGDLS and CDR2 YYNGEE. Trimming cost V 0 bases and J 5 bases, with 4 bases left between them. The CDR3 length is 12 residues. TCRdb ran MiXCR on the 5' RACE reads and lists one entry per CDR3 protein. The sample has 80,000 to 85,000 distinct CDR3 sequences, around 2.6% seen once. This clonotype originated in a woman aged 30 to 39 with multiple sclerosis. J is TRBJ2-3 and V is TRBV9, with D unclear. Material for sequencing was PBMCs. The CDR3 DNA reads as TGTGCCAGCAGCGTAGGGGAAGATACGCAGTATTTT. It yields the protein CASSVGEDTQYF.